The entry that follows covers one T cell receptor (beta chain) sequence. Its antigen remains unknown. Germline CDR1 and CDR2: SGHAT and FQNNGV. The CDR3 spans 14 residues. Trimming pared 3 bases from V and 0 bases from J, leaving 6 bases between. Assay used: immunoSEQ multiplex PCR; TCRdb lists only in-frame clones, some missing. The table lists 20,000 to 30,000 clones, roughly 80% of them singletons. The sample is drawn from a study of T cells in narcolepsy. Notes on the study in general: Same-patient CSF and blood CD4+ T cell clonotypes included HCRT-specific and TRIB2-specific autoreactive ones. Healthy controls reportedly lacked the autoreactive clonotypes serially found in patients' blood.

J is TRBJ2-4 and V is TRBV11-2; D gene uncertain. The clonotype was recovered from a human donor with narcolepsy. Sequenced material: CD45RA- memory CD4+ T cells from PBMCs. In DNA form, the CDR3 reads TGTGCCAGCAGCTTGCCCCGAGCCAAAAACATTCAGTACTTC. Its translation is CASSLPRAKNIQYF.